These 13 T cell receptor beta chains were sequenced from one sample in a study of T cells after yellow fever vaccination. MiXCR, applied by TCRdb to the 5' RACE reads, yields one record per CDR3 protein. The sample shows 510,000 or so distinct CDR3 sequences, about 19% of them seen only once. The specimen comprised PBMCs, sampled 15 days after the yellow fever booster vaccination. Source of these receptors: a man aged 30-40 years who received the YFV17D yellow fever vaccine.

The gene calls are TRBV5-4 and TRBJ2-3, with 8 positions matching TRBD1. With V trimmed by 3 bases and J by 0 bases, 3 bases remained unmatched. Germline V gene sequence: CDR1 SGHNT, CDR2 YYREEE (reference sequence). The length of the CDR3 is 15 residues. CDR3 amino acids: CASSSGGPSTDTQYF. CDR3 DNA: TGTGCCAGCAGCTCAGGGGGCCCGAGCACAGATACGCAGTATTTT. The full variable domain, completed using reference TRBV5-4 and TRBJ2-3, is ETGVTQSPTHLIKTRGQQVTLRCSSQSGHNTVSWYQQALGQGPQFIFQYYREEENGRGNFPPRFSGLQFPNYSSELNVNALELDDSALYLCASSSGGPSTDTQYFGPGTRLTVL.

This clonotype occurred once. The rearrangement links TRBV5-1 to TRBJ2-5, with D possibly matching TRBD1 (5 bases). The germline V and J ends were trimmed by 0 bases and 5 bases, with 23 bases remaining between them. CDR1 and CDR2 from the germline V gene are SGHRS and YFSETQ. The CDR3 length is 18 residues. This CDR3 is CASSLVSRPTVKGETQYF. In DNA form, the CDR3 reads TGCGCCAGCAGCTTGGTCAGCCGGCCCACCGTGAAGGGGGAGACCCAGTACTTC.

V is TRBV6-1 and J is TRBJ2-4; D ambiguous. Trimming pared 5 bases from V and 8 bases from J, leaving 13 bases between. CDR1 and CDR2 from the germline V gene are MNHNS and SASEGT. The CDR3 loop spans 13 amino acids. The CDR3 region has the DNA TGTGCCAGCAGTACCGGAGATCAGGACATTCAGTACTTC. It translates to CASSTGDQDIQYF.

This clonotype was found a few times. The CDR3 loop reads CSVDMAEKLFF. CDR3 sequence (DNA): TGCAGCGTTGATATGGCCGAAAAACTGTTTTTT. The chain uses TRBV29-1 and TRBJ1-4; D uncertain. The CDR3 runs 11 residues. The ends were cut back, 3 bases at V and 8 bases at J, with 7 bases in the middle. Germline lookup yields CDR1 SQVTM and CDR2 ANQGSEA.

A few counts support this clonotype. The chain joins TRBV7-2 to TRBJ2-2; TRBD1 is a possible D gene (6 bases). Germline V gene lookup returns CDR1 SGHTA and CDR2 FQGNSA. This CDR3 has 16 residues. The V end was cut by 0 bases, the J end by 6 bases, with 14 bases between. CDR3 region: CASSLAAGAGSGELFF. CDR3 nucleotides: TGTGCCAGCAGCTTAGCGGCAGGGGCGGGTTCCGGGGAGCTGTTTTTT.

The J gene is TRBJ1-3, the V gene TRBV4-3; TRBD1 matches 9 bases. J gave up 2 bases and V 0 bases, and 5 bases lay outside the gene matches. Germline CDR1 LGHNA, CDR2 YSLEER. CDR3 length: 17 amino acids. The CDR3 region is CASSQEGQGSAGNTIYF. The CDR3 bases are TGCGCCAGCAGCCAAGAAGGACAGGGGTCCGCTGGAAACACCATATATTTT.

There are a few counts of this clonotype. The gene calls are TRBV5-1 and TRBJ2-2; TRBD1 agrees at 7 bases. Germline V CDR1 and CDR2: SGHRS, YFSETQ. There are 15 residues in the CDR3. V shed 4 bases and J 6 bases; nucleotides not matched to a gene: 9. CDR3 sequence reads: CASSPRQGAAGELFF. The CDR3 bases are TGCGCCAGCAGCCCCCGACAGGGTGCGGCCGGGGAGCTGTTTTTT.

This clonotype was picked up a small number of times. The rearrangement links TRBV5-1 to TRBJ2-2; no reliable D call. From germline, CDR1 is SGHRS and CDR2 YFSETQ. The CDR3 runs to 14 residues. V lost 7 bases and J 0 bases, leaving 10 bases between the germline ends. The CDR3 reads CASVGSSNTGELFF. CDR3 bases: TGCGCCAGCGTAGGGTCCTCGAACACCGGGGAGCTGTTTTTT.

The V call is TRBV6-1, the J call TRBJ2-7, with D possibly matching TRBD1 (6 bases). CDR1 and CDR2 from the germline V gene are MNHNS and SASEGT. CDR3 length equals 13 residues. The V end was cut by 11 bases, the J end by 2 bases, with 16 bases between. This chain's CDR3 is CAGEGHQTYEQYF. CDR3 in DNA: TGTGCCGGTGAGGGACACCAAACCTACGAGCAGTACTTC.

This clonotype was detected a few times. The chain links TRBV7-2 to TRBJ2-1; D gene ambiguous. This CDR3 region has 13 residues. Germline V gene lookup returns CDR1 SGHTA and CDR2 FQGNSA. Trimming pared 2 bases from V and 5 bases from J, leaving 7 bases between. DNA for the CDR3: TGTGCCAGCAGCTTATCCCGAAACAATGAGCAGTTCTTC. The encoded protein is CASSLSRNNEQFF. Combining the CDR3 with reference TRBV7-2 and TRBJ2-1 gives the whole variable domain GAGVSQSPSNKVTEKGKDVELRCDPISGHTALYWYRQSLGQGLEFLIYFQGNSAPDKSGLPSDRFSAERTGGSVSTLTIQRTQQEDSAVYLCASSLSRNNEQFFGPGTRLTVL.

The chain joins TRBV19 to TRBJ2-1; 7 nucleotides line up with TRBD2. The CDR3 runs 17 residues. The V segment lost 3 bases and the J segment 1 base; nucleotides outside the gene matches: 9. Looked up from germline, CDR1 is LNHDA and CDR2 is SQIVND (reference sequence). As DNA, the CDR3 is TGTGCCAGTAGTATCAGAATTAACGGGAGGTCCTACAATGAGCAGTTCTTC. Its protein is CASSIRINGRSYNEQFF. The full variable domain, with the rest looked up from reference TRBV19 and TRBJ2-1, is DGGITQSPKYLFRKEGQNVTLSCEQNLNHDAMYWYRQDPGQGLRLIYYSQIVNDFQKGDIAEGYSVSREKKESFPLTVTSAQKNPTAFYLCASSIRINGRSYNEQFFGPGTRLTVL.

In its sample, this clonotype was seen a few times. The chain combines TRBV7-2 with TRBJ2-7, with 11 bases lining up with TRBD2. This CDR3 comprises 15 residues. Per germline, CDR1 SGHTA and CDR2 FQGNSA. J was trimmed by 2 bases and V by 5 bases; bases with no gene match: 5. This CDR3 is CASSLGLAETYEQYF. In DNA form, the CDR3 reads TGTGCCAGCAGCCTGGGACTAGCGGAGACCTACGAGCAGTACTTC.

This clonotype was counted between two and nine times. The chain couples TRBV20-1 to TRBJ2-3; tentative D call: TRBD1 (5 bases). The CDR3 runs 13 residues. Trimming took off 2 bases at V and 3 bases at J, with 9 bases between the two ends. CDR1 is DFQATT and CDR2 is SNEGSKA in the germline V gene (reference sequence). In DNA form, the CDR3 reads TGCAGTGCTAGACCCCGACAGACAGATACGCAGTATTTT. The encoded protein is CSARPRQTDTQYF.